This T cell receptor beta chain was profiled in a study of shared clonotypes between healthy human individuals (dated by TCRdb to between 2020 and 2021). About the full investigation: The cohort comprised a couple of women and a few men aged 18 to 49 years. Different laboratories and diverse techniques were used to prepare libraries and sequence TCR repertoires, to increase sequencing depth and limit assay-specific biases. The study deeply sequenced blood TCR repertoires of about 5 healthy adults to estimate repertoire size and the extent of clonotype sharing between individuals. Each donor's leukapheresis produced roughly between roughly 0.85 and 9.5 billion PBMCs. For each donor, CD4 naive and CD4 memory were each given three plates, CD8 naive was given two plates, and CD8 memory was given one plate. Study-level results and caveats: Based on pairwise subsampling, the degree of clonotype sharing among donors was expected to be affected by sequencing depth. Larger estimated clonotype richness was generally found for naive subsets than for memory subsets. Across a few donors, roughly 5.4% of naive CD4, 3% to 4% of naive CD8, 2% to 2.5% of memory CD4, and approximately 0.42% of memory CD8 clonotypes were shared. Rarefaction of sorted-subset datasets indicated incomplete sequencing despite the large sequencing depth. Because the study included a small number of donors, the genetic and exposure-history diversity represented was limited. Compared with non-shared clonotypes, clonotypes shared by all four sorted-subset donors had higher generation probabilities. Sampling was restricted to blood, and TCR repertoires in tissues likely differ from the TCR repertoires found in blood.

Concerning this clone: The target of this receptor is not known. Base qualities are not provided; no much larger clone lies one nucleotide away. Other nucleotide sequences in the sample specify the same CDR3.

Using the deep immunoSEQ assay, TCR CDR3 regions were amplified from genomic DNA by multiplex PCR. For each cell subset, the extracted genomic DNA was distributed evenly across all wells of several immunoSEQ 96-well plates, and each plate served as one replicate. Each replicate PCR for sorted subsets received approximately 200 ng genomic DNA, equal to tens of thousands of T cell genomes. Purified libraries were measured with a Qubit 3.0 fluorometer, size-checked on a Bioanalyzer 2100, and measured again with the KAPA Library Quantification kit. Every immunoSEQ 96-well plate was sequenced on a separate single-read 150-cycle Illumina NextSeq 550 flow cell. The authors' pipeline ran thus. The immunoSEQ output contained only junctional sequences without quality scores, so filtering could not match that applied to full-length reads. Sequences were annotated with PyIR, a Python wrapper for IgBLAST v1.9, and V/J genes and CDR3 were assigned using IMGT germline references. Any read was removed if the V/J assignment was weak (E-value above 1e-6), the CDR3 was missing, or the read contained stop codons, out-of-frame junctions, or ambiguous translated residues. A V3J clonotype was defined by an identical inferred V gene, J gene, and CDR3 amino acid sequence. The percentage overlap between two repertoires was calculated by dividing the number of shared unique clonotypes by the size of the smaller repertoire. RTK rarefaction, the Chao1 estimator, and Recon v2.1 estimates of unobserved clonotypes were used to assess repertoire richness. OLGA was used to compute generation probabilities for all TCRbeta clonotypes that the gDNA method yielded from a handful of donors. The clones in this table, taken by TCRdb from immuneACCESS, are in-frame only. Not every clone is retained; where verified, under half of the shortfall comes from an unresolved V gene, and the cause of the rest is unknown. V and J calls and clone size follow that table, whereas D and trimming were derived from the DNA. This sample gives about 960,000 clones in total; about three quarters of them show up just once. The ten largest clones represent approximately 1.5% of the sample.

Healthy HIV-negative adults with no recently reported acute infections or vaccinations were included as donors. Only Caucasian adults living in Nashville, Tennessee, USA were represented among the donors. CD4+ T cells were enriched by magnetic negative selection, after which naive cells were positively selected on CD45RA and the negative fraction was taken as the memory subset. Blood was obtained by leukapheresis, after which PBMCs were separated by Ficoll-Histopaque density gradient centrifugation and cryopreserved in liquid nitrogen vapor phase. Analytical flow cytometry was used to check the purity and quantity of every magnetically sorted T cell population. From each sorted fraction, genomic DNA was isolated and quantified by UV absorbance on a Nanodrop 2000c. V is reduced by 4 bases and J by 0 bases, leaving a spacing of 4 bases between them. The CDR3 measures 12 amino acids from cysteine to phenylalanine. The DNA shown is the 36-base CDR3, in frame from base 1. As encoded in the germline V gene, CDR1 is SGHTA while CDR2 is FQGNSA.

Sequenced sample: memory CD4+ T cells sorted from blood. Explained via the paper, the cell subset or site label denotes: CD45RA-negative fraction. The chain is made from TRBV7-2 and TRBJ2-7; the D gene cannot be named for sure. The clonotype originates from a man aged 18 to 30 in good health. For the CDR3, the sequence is CASSSTSYEQYF. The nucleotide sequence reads TGTGCCAGCAGCTCCACCTCCTACGAGCAGTACTTC.